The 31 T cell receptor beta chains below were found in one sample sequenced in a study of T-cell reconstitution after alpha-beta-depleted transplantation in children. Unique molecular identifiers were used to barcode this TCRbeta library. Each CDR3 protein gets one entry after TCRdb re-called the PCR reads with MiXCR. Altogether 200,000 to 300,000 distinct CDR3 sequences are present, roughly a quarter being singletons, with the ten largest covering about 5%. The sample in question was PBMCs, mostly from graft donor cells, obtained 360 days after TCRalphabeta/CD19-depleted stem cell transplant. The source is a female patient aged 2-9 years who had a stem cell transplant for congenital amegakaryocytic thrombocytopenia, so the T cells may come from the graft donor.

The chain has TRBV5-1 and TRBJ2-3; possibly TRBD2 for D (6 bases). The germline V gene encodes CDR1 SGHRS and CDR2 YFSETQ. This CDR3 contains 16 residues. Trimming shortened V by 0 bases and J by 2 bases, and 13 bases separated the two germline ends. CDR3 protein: CASSLGRGPPTDTQYF. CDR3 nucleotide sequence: TGCGCCAGCAGCTTGGGGCGGGGACCCCCCACAGATACGCAGTATTTT.

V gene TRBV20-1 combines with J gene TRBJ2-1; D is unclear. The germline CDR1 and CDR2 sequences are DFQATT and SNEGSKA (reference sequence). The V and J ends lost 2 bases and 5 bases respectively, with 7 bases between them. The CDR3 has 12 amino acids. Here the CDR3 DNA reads TGCAGTGCTAGATCTGGGCACAATGAGCAGTTCTTC. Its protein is CSARSGHNEQFF.

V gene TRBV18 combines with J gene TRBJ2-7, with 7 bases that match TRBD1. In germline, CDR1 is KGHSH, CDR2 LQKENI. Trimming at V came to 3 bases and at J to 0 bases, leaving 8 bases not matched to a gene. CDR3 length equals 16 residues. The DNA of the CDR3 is TGTGCCAGCTCACCTATGGGACAGCTTAGCTCCTACGAGCAGTACTTC. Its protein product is CASSPMGQLSSYEQYF. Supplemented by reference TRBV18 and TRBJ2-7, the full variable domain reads NAGVMQNPRHLVRRRGQEARLRCSPMKGHSHVYWYRQLPEEGLKFMVYLQKENIIDESGMPKERFSAEFPKEGPSILRIQQVVRGDSAAYFCASSPMGQLSSYEQYFGPGTRLTVT.

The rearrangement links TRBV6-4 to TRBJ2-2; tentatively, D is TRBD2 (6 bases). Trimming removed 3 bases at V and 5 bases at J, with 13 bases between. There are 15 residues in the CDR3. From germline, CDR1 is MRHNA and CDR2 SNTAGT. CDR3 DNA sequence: TGTGCCAGCAGTGAAACTGGTGGGGGGACCGGGGAGCTGTTTTTT. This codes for CASSETGGGTGELFF.

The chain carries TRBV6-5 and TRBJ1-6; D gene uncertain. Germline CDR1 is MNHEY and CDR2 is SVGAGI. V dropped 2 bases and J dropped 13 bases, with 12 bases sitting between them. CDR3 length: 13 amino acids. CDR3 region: CASSYDSDLPLHF. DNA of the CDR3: TGTGCCAGCAGTTACGATTCGGATTTGCCCCTCCACTTT.

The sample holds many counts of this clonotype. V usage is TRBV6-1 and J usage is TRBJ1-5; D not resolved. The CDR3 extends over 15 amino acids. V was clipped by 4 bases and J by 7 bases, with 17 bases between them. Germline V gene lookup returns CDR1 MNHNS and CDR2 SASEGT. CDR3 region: CASSGPRESWQPQHF. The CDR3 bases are TGTGCCAGCAGTGGCCCCCGCGAGTCCTGGCAGCCCCAGCATTTT.

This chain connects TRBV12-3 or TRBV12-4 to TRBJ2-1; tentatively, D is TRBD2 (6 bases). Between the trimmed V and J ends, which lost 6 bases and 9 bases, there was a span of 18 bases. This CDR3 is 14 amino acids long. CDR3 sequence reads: CASSLTRAWGEQFF. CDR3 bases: TGTGCCAGCAGCCTGACTAGGGCCTGGGGTGAGCAGTTCTTC.

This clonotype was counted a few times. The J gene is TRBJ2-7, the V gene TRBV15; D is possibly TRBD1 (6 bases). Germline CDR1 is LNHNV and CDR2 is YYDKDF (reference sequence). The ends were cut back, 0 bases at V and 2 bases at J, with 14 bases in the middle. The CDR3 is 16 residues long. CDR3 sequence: CATSREGQGSPYEQYF. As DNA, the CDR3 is TGTGCCACCAGCAGAGAGGGGCAGGGGAGCCCCTACGAGCAGTACTTC.

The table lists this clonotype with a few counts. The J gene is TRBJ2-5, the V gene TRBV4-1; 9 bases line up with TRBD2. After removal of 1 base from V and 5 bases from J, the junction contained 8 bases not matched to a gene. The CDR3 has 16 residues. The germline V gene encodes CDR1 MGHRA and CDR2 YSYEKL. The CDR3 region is CASSQVVAGVGETQYF. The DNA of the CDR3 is TGCGCCAGCAGCCAAGTTGTAGCGGGGGTTGGTGAGACCCAGTACTTC.

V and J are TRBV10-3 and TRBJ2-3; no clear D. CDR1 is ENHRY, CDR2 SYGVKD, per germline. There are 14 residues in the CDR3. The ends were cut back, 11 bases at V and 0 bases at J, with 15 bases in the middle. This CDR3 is CAASVGRSTDTQYF. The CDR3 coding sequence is TGTGCCGCCTCCGTCGGGCGTAGCACAGATACGCAGTATTTT.

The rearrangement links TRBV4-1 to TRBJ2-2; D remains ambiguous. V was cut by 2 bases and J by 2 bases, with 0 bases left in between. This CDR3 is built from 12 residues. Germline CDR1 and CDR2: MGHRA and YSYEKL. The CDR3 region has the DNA TGCGCCAGCAGCCAAAACACCGGGGAGCTGTTTTTT. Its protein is CASSQNTGELFF.

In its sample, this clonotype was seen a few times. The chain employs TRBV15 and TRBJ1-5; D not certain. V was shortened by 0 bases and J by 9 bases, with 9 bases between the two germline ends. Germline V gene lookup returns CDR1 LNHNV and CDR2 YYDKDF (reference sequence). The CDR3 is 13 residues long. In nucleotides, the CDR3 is TGTGCCACCAGCAGAGATCGGTACTGGCCCCAGCATTTT. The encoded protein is CATSRDRYWPQHF.

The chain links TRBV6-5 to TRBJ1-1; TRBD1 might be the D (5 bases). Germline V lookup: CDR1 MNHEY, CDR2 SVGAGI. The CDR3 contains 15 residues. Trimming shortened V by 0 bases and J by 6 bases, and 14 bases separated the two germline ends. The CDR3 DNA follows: TGTGCCAGCAGTTACTCGAGATGGGGGGAGGCTGAAGCTTTCTTT. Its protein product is CASSYSRWGEAEAFF.

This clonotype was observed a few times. CDR3 sequence (DNA): TGTGCCAGCAGTTACGTGGACTCCGACACTGAAGCTTTCTTT. As protein: CASSYVDSDTEAFF. This rearrangement joins TRBV6-5 to TRBJ1-1; the D is unclear. The germline V gene encodes CDR1 MNHEY and CDR2 SVGAGI. Trimming stripped 2 bases from V and 3 bases from J, with 10 bases between. The CDR3 totals 14 residues.

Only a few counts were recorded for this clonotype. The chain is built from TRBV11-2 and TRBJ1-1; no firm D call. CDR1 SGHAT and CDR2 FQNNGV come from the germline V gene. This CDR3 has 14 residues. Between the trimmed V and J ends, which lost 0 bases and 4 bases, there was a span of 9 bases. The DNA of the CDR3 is TGTGCCAGCAGCTTAGATCGGCTTACCACTGAAGCTTTCTTT. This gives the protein CASSLDRLTTEAFF.

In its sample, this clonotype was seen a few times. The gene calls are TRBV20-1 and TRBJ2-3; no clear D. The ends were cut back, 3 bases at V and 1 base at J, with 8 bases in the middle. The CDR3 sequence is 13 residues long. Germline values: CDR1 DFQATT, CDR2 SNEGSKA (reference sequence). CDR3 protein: CSASYRGTDTQYF. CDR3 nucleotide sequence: TGCAGTGCTAGTTACAGAGGCACAGATACGCAGTATTTT.

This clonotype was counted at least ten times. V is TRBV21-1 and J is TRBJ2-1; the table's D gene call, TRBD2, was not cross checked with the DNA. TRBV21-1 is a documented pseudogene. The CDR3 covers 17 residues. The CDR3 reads CASSMGLAGHSYNEQFF. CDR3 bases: TGTGCCAGCAGCATGGGACTAGCGGGCCATTCCTACAATGAGCAGTTCTTC.

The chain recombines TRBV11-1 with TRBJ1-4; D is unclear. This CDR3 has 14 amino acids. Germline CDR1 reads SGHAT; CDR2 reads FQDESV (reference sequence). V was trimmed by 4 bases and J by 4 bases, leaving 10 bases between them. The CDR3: CASSSSDLNEKLFF. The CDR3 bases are TGTGCCAGCAGCTCTTCGGACCTTAATGAAAAACTGTTTTTT.

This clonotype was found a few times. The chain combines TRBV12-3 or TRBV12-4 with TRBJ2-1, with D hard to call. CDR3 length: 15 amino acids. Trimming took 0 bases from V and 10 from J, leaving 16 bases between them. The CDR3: CASSLALGRTEEQFF. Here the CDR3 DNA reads TGTGCCAGCAGTTTAGCGCTTGGCAGAACAGAGGAGCAGTTCTTC.

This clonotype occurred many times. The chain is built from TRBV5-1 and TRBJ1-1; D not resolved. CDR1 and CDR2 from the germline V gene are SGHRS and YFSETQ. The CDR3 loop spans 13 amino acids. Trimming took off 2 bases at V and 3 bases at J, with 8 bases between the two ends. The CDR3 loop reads CASSFGRDTEAFF. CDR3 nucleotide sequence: TGCGCCAGCAGCTTCGGGAGGGACACTGAAGCTTTCTTT.

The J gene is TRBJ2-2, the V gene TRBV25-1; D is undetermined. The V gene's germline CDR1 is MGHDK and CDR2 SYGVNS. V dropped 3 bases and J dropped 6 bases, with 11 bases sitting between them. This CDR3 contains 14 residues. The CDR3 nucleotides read TGTGCCAGCAGTGATTTCCGAGCTGCCGGGGAGCTGTTTTTT. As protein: CASSDFRAAGELFF.

The CDR3 is CATGQGNYGYTF. In DNA, the CDR3 is TGTGCCACAGGCCAGGGAAACTATGGCTACACCTTC. This chain connects TRBV15 to TRBJ1-2, with D possibly being TRBD1 (5 bases). Germline CDR1 is LNHNV and CDR2 is YYDKDF (reference sequence). V gave up 9 bases and J gave up 2 bases, with 10 bases separating them. This CDR3 region has 12 residues.

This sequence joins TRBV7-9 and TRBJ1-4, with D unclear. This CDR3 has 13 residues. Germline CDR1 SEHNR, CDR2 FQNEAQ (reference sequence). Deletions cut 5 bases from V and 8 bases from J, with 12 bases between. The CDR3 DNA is TGTGCCAGCAGCACATGGTCGGGGGAAAAACTGTTTTTT. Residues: CASSTWSGEKLFF.

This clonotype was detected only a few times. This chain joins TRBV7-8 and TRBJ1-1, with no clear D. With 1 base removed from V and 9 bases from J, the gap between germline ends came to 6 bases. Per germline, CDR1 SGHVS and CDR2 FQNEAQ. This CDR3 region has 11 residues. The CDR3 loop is CASSLDSKAFF. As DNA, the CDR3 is TGTGCCAGCAGCTTAGACAGTAAAGCTTTCTTT.

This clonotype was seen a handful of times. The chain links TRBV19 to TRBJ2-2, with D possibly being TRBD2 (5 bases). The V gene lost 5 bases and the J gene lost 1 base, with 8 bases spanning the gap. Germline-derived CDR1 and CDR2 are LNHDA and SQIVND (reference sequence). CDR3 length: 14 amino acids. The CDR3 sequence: CASSVTRNTGELFF. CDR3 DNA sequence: TGTGCCAGTAGTGTAACTAGGAACACCGGGGAGCTGTTTTTT.

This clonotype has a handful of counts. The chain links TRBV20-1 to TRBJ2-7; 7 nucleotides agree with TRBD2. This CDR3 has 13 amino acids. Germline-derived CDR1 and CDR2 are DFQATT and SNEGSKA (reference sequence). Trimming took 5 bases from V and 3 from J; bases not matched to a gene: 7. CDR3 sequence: CSAQTSRHYEQYF. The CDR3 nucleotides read TGCAGTGCTCAGACTAGCCGACACTACGAGCAGTACTTC.

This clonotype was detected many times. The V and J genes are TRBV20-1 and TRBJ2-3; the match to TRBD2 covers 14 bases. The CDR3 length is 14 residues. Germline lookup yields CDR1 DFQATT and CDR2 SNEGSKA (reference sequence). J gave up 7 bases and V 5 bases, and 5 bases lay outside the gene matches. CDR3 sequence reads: CSAPGTSGGNTQYF. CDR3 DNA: TGCAGTGCTCCTGGGACTAGCGGGGGAAATACGCAGTATTTT.

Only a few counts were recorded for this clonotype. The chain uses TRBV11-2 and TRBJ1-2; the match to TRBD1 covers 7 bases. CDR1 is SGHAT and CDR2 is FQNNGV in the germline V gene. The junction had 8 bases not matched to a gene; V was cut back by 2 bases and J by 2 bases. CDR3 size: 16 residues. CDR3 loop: CASSLWDRYPNYGYTF. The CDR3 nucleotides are TGTGCCAGCAGCTTATGGGACAGATACCCAAACTATGGCTACACCTTC. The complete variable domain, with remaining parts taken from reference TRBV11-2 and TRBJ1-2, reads EAGVAQSPRYKIIEKRQSVAFWCNPISGHATLYWYQQILGQGPKLLIQFQNNGVVDDSQLPKDRFSAERLKGVDSTLKIQPAKLEDSAVYLCASSLWDRYPNYGYTFGSGTRLTVV.

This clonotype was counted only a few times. The CDR3 bases are TGTGCCAGCAGCCACCAGAATTCGGGTAAAGAAAAACTGTTTTTT. Protein: CASSHQNSGKEKLFF. V is TRBV12-3 or TRBV12-4 and J is TRBJ1-4; unclear D gene. V gave up 6 bases and J gave up 8 bases, with 19 bases separating them. The CDR3 loop spans 15 amino acids.

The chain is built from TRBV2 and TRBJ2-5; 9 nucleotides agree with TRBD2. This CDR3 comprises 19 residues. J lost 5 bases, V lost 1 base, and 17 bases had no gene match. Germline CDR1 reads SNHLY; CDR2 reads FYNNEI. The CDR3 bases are TGTGCCAGCAGTGAAGTCCCCCGGTTTAGCGGGGGCCTCTGGGAGACCCAGTACTTC. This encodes CASSEVPRFSGGLWETQYF.

The CDR3 DNA sequence: TGCGCCAGCAGCCAAGATCCAGCGGGAAGCTACGAGCAGTACTTC. Encoded protein: CASSQDPAGSYEQYF. This chain uses TRBV4-1 with TRBJ2-7; 7 bases line up with TRBD2. Germline V gives CDR1 MGHRA, CDR2 YSYEKL. The CDR3 covers 15 residues. V lost 0 bases and J lost 3; bases outside the gene matches: 5.